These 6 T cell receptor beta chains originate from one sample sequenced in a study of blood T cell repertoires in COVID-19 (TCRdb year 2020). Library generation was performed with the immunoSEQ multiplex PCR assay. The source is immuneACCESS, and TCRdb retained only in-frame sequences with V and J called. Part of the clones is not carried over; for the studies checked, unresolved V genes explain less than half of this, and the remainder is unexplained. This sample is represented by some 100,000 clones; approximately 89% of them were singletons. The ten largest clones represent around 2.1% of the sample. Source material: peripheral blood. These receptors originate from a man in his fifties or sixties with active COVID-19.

CDR3 sequence (DNA): TGTGCCAGTACCTCCCGCGGCAGCAATCAGCCCCAGCATTTT. Its protein is CASTSRGSNQPQHF. The V call is TRBV19, the J call TRBJ1-5; unclear D gene. Germline assignment: CDR1 LNHDA and CDR2 SQIVND (reference sequence). CDR3 length: 14 amino acids. The V gene lost 7 bases and the J gene lost 1 base, with 11 bases spanning the gap.

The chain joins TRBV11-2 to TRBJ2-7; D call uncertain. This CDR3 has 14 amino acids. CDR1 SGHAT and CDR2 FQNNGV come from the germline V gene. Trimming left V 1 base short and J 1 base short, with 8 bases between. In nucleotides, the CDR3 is TGTGCCAGCAGCTTAGGTGGCGGATCCTACGAGCAGTACTTC. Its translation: CASSLGGGSYEQYF.

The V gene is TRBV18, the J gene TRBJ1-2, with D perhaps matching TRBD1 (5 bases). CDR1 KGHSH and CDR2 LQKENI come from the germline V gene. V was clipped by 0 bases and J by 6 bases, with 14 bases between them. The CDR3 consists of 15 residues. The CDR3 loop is CASSPPRSPGDGYTF. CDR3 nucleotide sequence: TGTGCCAGCTCACCACCGAGGTCACCGGGGGATGGCTACACCTTC.

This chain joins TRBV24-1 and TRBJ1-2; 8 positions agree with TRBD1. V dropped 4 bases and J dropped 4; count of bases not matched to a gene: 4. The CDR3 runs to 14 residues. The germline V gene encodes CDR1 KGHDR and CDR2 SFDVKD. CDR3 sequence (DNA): TGTGCCACCAGTGACCAAGACAGGGGCTATGGCTACACCTTC. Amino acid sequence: CATSDQDRGYGYTF.

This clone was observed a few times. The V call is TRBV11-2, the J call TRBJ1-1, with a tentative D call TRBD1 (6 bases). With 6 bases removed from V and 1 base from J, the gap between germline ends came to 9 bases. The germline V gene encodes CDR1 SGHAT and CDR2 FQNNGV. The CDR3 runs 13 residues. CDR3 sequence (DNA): TGTGCCAGCAGTTCACAGGGGAACACTGAAGCTTTCTTT. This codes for CASSSQGNTEAFF.

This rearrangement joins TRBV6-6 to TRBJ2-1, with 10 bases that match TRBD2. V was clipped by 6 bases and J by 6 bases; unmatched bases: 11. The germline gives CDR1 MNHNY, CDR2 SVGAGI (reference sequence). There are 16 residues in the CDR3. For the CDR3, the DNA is TGTGCCAGCAGAACTCCAAGCGGGGGGGCCGGCAATGAGCAGTTCTTC. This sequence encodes CASRTPSGGAGNEQFF.